This section outlines one T cell receptor beta chain sequence together with its context. The antigen is not known. As the method of synthesis, 5'RACE template switching with UMIs yielded TCR beta cDNA. Reprocessing the 5' RACE reads, TCRdb reports a single entry for every CDR3 protein and omits DNA. This sample's table has fewer than 550,000 distinct CDR3 sequences. The data were obtained in a study of T cells expressing NK-cell markers. Whole-study context: Obtained from sorted CD3+CD56+NKG2C+, CD3+CD56+NKG2C- and CD3+CD56-NKG2C+ T cells were the TCR beta repertoires.

Study-level findings and limits: What remained unclear was the HCMV specificity of expanded NKG2C+ T cell clones.

The CDR3 spans 13 residues. Germline CDR1 and CDR2: SGHTA and FQGNSA. Sample: blood T cells: a sorted CD56 or NKG2C T cell subset, CD4+ or CD8+ T cells, or bulk PBMC T cells (not recorded which). This chain joins TRBV7-2 and TRBJ2-2. The receptor was derived from a woman aged 50 to 60 in good health. CDR3: CASSHGEPGELFF. Using reference TRBV7-2 and TRBJ2-2 for the parts outside the CDR3, the full variable domain is GAGVSQSPSNKVTEKGKDVELRCDPISGHTALYWYRQSLGQGLEFLIYFQGNSAPDKSGLPSDRFSAERTGGSVSTLTIQRTQQEDSAVYLCASSHGEPGELFFGEGSRLTVL.